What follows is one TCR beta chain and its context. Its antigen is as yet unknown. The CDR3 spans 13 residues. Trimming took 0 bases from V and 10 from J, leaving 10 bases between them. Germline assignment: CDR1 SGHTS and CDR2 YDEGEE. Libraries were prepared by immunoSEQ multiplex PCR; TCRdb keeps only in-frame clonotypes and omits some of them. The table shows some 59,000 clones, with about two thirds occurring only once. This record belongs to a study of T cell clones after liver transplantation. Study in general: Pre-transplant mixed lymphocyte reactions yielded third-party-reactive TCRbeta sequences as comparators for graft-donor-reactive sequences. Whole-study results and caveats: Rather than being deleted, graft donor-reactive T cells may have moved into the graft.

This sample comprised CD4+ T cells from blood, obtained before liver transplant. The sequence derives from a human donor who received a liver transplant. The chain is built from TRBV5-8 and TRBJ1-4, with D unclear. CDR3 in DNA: TGTGCCAGCAGCTTGGAGAGAGCGGGAAAACTGTTTTTT. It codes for CASSLERAGKLFF.